Listed below are T cell receptor beta chains from one sample, sequenced in a study of T cell responses to AZD1222 COVID-19 vaccine. The assay was immunoSEQ multiplex PCR, and TCRdb's table has in-frame clones only and misses some. The table lists roughly 93,000 clones, roughly nine tenths of them singletons. This material consisted of peripheral blood, taken 28 days after the second AZD1222 dose. The receptors were gathered from an adult who received the AZD1222 COVID-19 vaccine. Both conserved end residues are part of each CDR3. Fields, in order: D gene, clone size, J gene, V gene, CDR3 DNA, CDR3 protein. The D gene is left open where the match is weak. Expanded clones are given a class, and other clones once, few, many or no size at all.

d_call: NA; clone_size: NA; j_call: TRBJ2-7; v_call: TRBV27; cdr3_nt: TGTGCCAGCAGCCACCAGATCTTGGGGGACTCCTACGAGCAGTACTTC; cdr3_aa: CASSHQILGDSYEQYF
d_call: TRBD1; clone_size: NA; j_call: TRBJ1-4; v_call: TRBV5-1; cdr3_nt: TGCGCCAGCAGCTACCGGGACAGCCCTAATGAAAAACTGTTTTTT; cdr3_aa: CASSYRDSPNEKLFF
d_call: NA; clone_size: few; j_call: TRBJ2-7; v_call: TRBV30; cdr3_nt: TGTGCCTGGTCCGCCGGGGGGCGACCCTACGAGCAGTACTTC; cdr3_aa: CAWSAGGRPYEQYF
d_call: NA; clone_size: NA; j_call: TRBJ1-3; v_call: TRBV2; cdr3_nt: TGTGCCAGCAGTACAGCATCTGGAAACACCATATATTTT; cdr3_aa: CASSTASGNTIYF
d_call: NA; clone_size: once; j_call: TRBJ1-1; v_call: TRBV12-3/TRBV12-4; cdr3_nt: TGTGCCAGCAGTTATGGGGAAACTGAAGCTTTCTTT; cdr3_aa: CASSYGETEAFF
d_call: TRBD2; clone_size: NA; j_call: TRBJ2-2; v_call: TRBV4-2; cdr3_nt: TGTGCCAGCAGCCAAGATACGTATACGGCGGGGGGGCCTTACACCGGGGAGCTGTTTTTT; cdr3_aa: CASSQDTYTAGGPYTGELFF
d_call: NA; clone_size: NA; j_call: TRBJ1-1; v_call: TRBV9; cdr3_nt: TGTGCCAGCAGCTCGACCCCCGGTGAGGAAGCTTTCTTT; cdr3_aa: CASSSTPGEEAFF
d_call: NA; clone_size: NA; j_call: TRBJ2-7; v_call: TRBV28; cdr3_nt: TGTGCCAGCAGTTTAGTTCGGGACACCCTCGTTTACTTC; cdr3_aa: CASSLVRDTLVYF
d_call: TRBD1; clone_size: NA; j_call: TRBJ2-7; v_call: TRBV4-2; cdr3_nt: TGTGCCAGCAGCCAAGATCCCAGGACAGGGACCTACGAGCAGTACTTC; cdr3_aa: CASSQDPRTGTYEQYF
d_call: NA; clone_size: NA; j_call: TRBJ1-5; v_call: TRBV4-1; cdr3_nt: TGCGCCAGCAGCCAAGACCCCACTAGGGGAGGGTTCAGTCAGCCCCAGCATTTT; cdr3_aa: CASSQDPTRGGFSQPQHF
d_call: NA; clone_size: NA; j_call: TRBJ1-4; v_call: TRBV27; cdr3_nt: TGTGCCAGCAGGGTCGCCTGGACTAATGAAAAACTGTTTTTT; cdr3_aa: CASRVAWTNEKLFF
d_call: NA; clone_size: once; j_call: TRBJ1-3; v_call: TRBV6-1; cdr3_nt: TGTGCCAGCAGTGACCAACAGGGTTGGCGGTCTGGAAACACCATATATTTT; cdr3_aa: CASSDQQGWRSGNTIYF
d_call: TRBD1; clone_size: few; j_call: TRBJ2-2; v_call: TRBV18; cdr3_nt: TGTGCCAGCTCACCGGGCAGGGGGCCGAACACCGGGGAGCTGTTTTTT; cdr3_aa: CASSPGRGPNTGELFF
d_call: TRBD1; clone_size: NA; j_call: TRBJ2-1; v_call: TRBV3-1/TRBV3-2; cdr3_nt: TGTGCCAGCAGCCAAGCACCGGGACAGGGGCGGCAGTTCTTC; cdr3_aa: CASSQAPGQGRQFF
d_call: NA; clone_size: NA; j_call: TRBJ1-6; v_call: TRBV7-2; cdr3_nt: TGTGCCAGCAGCTTACCAAATTCACCCCTCCACTTT; cdr3_aa: CASSLPNSPLHF
d_call: NA; clone_size: once; j_call: TRBJ2-2; v_call: TRBV10-1; cdr3_nt: TGCGCCAGCACTTCGACAGGTGGCACCGGGGAGCTGTTTTTT; cdr3_aa: CASTSTGGTGELFF
d_call: TRBD2; clone_size: NA; j_call: TRBJ2-5; v_call: TRBV7-3; cdr3_nt: TGTGCCAGCAGCTTGGGGGCAGGGGCTAGCGGGCAATACCAAGAGACCCAGTACTTC; cdr3_aa: CASSLGAGASGQYQETQYF
d_call: TRBD2; clone_size: NA; j_call: TRBJ2-3; v_call: TRBV4-3; cdr3_nt: TGCGCCAGCAGCCAAGATGTGTGGACTAGCGGACACACAGATACGCAGTATTTT; cdr3_aa: CASSQDVWTSGHTDTQYF
d_call: NA; clone_size: NA; j_call: TRBJ1-2; v_call: TRBV28; cdr3_nt: TGTGCCAGCAGTTTGGGAGGGGATTATGGCTACACCTTC; cdr3_aa: CASSLGGDYGYTF
d_call: NA; clone_size: NA; j_call: TRBJ1-5; v_call: TRBV18; cdr3_nt: TGTGCCAGCTCACCCGCAGGGTCGTCAAATCAGCCCCAGCATTTT; cdr3_aa: CASSPAGSSNQPQHF
d_call: TRBD1; clone_size: NA; j_call: TRBJ1-1; v_call: TRBV27; cdr3_nt: TGTGCCAGCAGTTTCGGTCGGGGACAGGTTGTGACTGAAGCTTTCTTT; cdr3_aa: CASSFGRGQVVTEAFF
d_call: TRBD1; clone_size: NA; j_call: TRBJ2-7; v_call: TRBV27; cdr3_nt: TGTGCCAGCAGTCTCGGGACAGGGCCCTACGAGCAGTACTTC; cdr3_aa: CASSLGTGPYEQYF
d_call: TRBD2; clone_size: NA; j_call: TRBJ2-3; v_call: TRBV6-2/TRBV6-3; cdr3_nt: TGTGCCAGCAGTTACCTGGCTAGCGGGGGGAGGACAGATACGCAGTATTTT; cdr3_aa: CASSYLASGGRTDTQYF
d_call: TRBD1; clone_size: once; j_call: TRBJ1-1; v_call: TRBV7-9; cdr3_nt: TGTGCCAGCAGCAGGCGACAGGGGAACACTGAAGCTTTCTTT; cdr3_aa: CASSRRQGNTEAFF
d_call: NA; clone_size: NA; j_call: TRBJ1-2; v_call: TRBV7-9; cdr3_nt: TGTGCCAGCAGTCCGTTCACTCTTTCAGGCTATGGCTACACCTTC; cdr3_aa: CASSPFTLSGYGYTF
d_call: TRBD1; clone_size: NA; j_call: TRBJ2-4; v_call: TRBV5-1; cdr3_nt: TGCGCCAGCAGCTTGGATCTCATGGCAGGGGGCTTTCCTATTCAGTACTTC; cdr3_aa: CASSLDLMAGGFPIQYF
d_call: NA; clone_size: NA; j_call: TRBJ1-1; v_call: TRBV12-5; cdr3_nt: TGTGCTAGTGGTTGGATGCTCAGCGGGAACACTGAAGCTTTCTTT; cdr3_aa: CASGWMLSGNTEAFF
d_call: TRBD2; clone_size: NA; j_call: TRBJ2-5; v_call: TRBV5-1; cdr3_nt: TGCGCCAGCAGCACCGGGACTAGCGGGGTGGAGACCCAGTACTTC; cdr3_aa: CASSTGTSGVETQYF
d_call: NA; clone_size: NA; j_call: TRBJ2-2; v_call: TRBV9; cdr3_nt: TGTGCCAGCAGCGATGGCCAGGGTGGGGACACCGGGGAGCTGTTTTTT; cdr3_aa: CASSDGQGGDTGELFF
d_call: NA; clone_size: NA; j_call: TRBJ1-4; v_call: TRBV3-1/TRBV3-2; cdr3_nt: TGTGCCAGCAGCCAAGGGGGCGAAAAACTGTTTTTT; cdr3_aa: CASSQGGEKLFF
d_call: NA; clone_size: NA; j_call: TRBJ2-2; v_call: TRBV7-8; cdr3_nt: TGTGCCAGCATCCGACAGAGCACCGGGGAGCTGTTTTTT; cdr3_aa: CASIRQSTGELFF
d_call: TRBD1; clone_size: NA; j_call: TRBJ2-7; v_call: TRBV3-1/TRBV3-2; cdr3_nt: TGTGCCAGCAGCCTTACGACAGGGGTCGAGCAGTACTTC; cdr3_aa: CASSLTTGVEQYF
d_call: NA; clone_size: NA; j_call: TRBJ1-1; v_call: TRBV18; cdr3_nt: TGTGCCAGCTCACTAGACCCGCTGTGGGACACTGAAGCTTTCTTT; cdr3_aa: CASSLDPLWDTEAFF
d_call: NA; clone_size: NA; j_call: TRBJ1-1; v_call: TRBV21-1; cdr3_nt: TGTGCCAGCAGCTCTCTTCAGCATCTTGAAGCTTTCTTT; cdr3_aa: CASSSLQHLEAFF
d_call: NA; clone_size: once; j_call: TRBJ2-1; v_call: TRBV12-3/TRBV12-4; cdr3_nt: TGTGCCAGCAGTTTAGCGAGGGGGTTTCCGTTCTTC; cdr3_aa: CASSLARGFPFF
d_call: NA; clone_size: NA; j_call: TRBJ1-1; v_call: TRBV5-6; cdr3_nt: TGTGCCAGCAGCGCTACTTGGAACACTGAAGCTTTCTTT; cdr3_aa: CASSATWNTEAFF
d_call: TRBD1; clone_size: NA; j_call: TRBJ2-3; v_call: TRBV6-6; cdr3_nt: TGTGCCAGCAGTATCGGGACAGGGTACACAGATACGCAGTATTTT; cdr3_aa: CASSIGTGYTDTQYF
d_call: NA; clone_size: NA; j_call: TRBJ1-1; v_call: TRBV6-5; cdr3_nt: TGTGCCAGCACCCAGGGGCCATCAACACACGGGGGGGCTTTCTTT; cdr3_aa: CASTQGPSTHGGAFF
d_call: NA; clone_size: NA; j_call: TRBJ1-4; v_call: TRBV28; cdr3_nt: TGTGCCAGCAGTCAAAACCGGGACTACCACCGGGAAAAACTGTTTTTT; cdr3_aa: CASSQNRDYHREKLFF
d_call: NA; clone_size: NA; j_call: TRBJ1-6; v_call: TRBV21-1; cdr3_nt: TGTGCCAGCAGCAAAGCCCGGACAGGGGGTGGGTCACCCCTCCACTTT; cdr3_aa: CASSKARTGGGSPLHF